The rows below give T cell receptor beta chains drawn from one sample of a study of Ad26.COV2.S vaccination and SARS-CoV-2 variants. Assay used: immunoSEQ multiplex PCR; TCRdb lists only in-frame clones, some missing. This sample carries hundreds of thousands of clones, more than 80% of them seen once, and the ten largest clones take approximately 1.5%. Sequenced material: peripheral blood, taken in a trial of Ad26.COV2.S vaccine versus placebo. The receptors derive from a person aged 18-60 years who received the Ad26.COV2.S COVID-19 vaccine or a placebo. The conserved cysteine and the conserved F or W are not part of the CDR3 here.

v_gene	j_gene	CDR3aa
TRBV30	TRBJ1-1	AWGGNTEAF
TRBV5-1	TRBJ2-3	ASSLGGQAIDTQY
TRBV6-6	TRBJ2-4	ASSSGPHIQY
TRBV5-4	TRBJ2-7	ASSSGLAGGDEQY
TRBV2	TRBJ1-2	ASSVVGSLGNYGYT
TRBV6-6	TRBJ1-1	ASSYPRGETEAF
TRBV4-3	TRBJ1-1	ASSQELAQQREAF
TRBV7-2	TRBJ2-7	ASSLLAGADYEQY
TRBV30	TRBJ2-1	AWSKADRRGEQF
TRBV29-1	TRBJ1-1	SVERDTMNTEAF
TRBV2	TRBJ2-7	ASSEGYRGAYEQY
TRBV7-2	TRBJ2-7	ASSSTGYAYEQY
TRBV19	TRBJ1-2	ASSIVVQQSYGYT
TRBV15	TRBJ2-5	ATSRDRGKETQY
TRBV3-1/TRBV3-2	TRBJ1-1	ASSQGDRERGSEAF
TRBV19	TRBJ1-4	ASSSRLSNEKLF
TRBV18	TRBJ2-5	ASSPGHKETQY
TRBV6-5	TRBJ2-1	ASSYRGNEQF
TRBV6-1	TRBJ2-5	ASSDPGSGGLETQY
TRBV9	TRBJ1-5	ASSQGGQGSQPQH
TRBV6-5	TRBJ1-1	ASSYSSRTEAF
TRBV3-1/TRBV3-2	TRBJ2-2	ASSRTSGSTGELF
TRBV29-1	TRBJ2-3	SVEGPSGGAPDTQY
TRBV2	TRBJ2-5	ASSAASGGRETQY
TRBV7-2	TRBJ2-1	ASSSNRYSGINNEQF
TRBV19	TRBJ1-1	ASSTLDRGLNTEAF
TRBV2	TRBJ1-2	ADRQGSNYGYT
TRBV5-1	TRBJ1-2	ASSLPPNYGYT
TRBV5-8	TRBJ2-1	ASSFDTGREQF
TRBV7-9	TRBJ1-1	ASSLLANTEAF
TRBV5-6	TRBJ1-5	ASSSWGDGGQPQH
TRBV10-1	TRBJ2-7	ASSQFGWGRKSSYEQY
TRBV4-1	TRBJ1-2	ASSQDGRVGYT
TRBV5-1	TRBJ1-2	ASSLRQGVGSGGYT
TRBV12-3/TRBV12-4	TRBJ1-1	ASRGQGGTEAF
TRBV27	TRBJ1-5	ASRSDRGGSNQPQH
TRBV7-8	TRBJ2-7	ASSLSGWEQY
TRBV3-1/TRBV3-2	TRBJ2-6	ASSQYPRGANVLT
TRBV25-1	TRBJ1-1	ASSEWGGTEAF
TRBV4-3	TRBJ2-2	ASSQIRSGGQGTGELF
TRBV2	TRBJ2-3	ASRDRQGTDTQY
TRBV7-3	TRBJ1-2	ASSLGVGGGYT
TRBV2	TRBJ2-6	ASSQALGSAGANVLT
TRBV30	TRBJ2-7	AWSSSYEQY
TRBV7-2	TRBJ2-4	ASSDPRRETKNIQY
TRBV24-1	TRBJ2-2	ATSDESGELF
TRBV29-1	TRBJ1-6	SVDPSGLSSSSYNSPLH
TRBV27	TRBJ2-3	ASSTLAGNTDTQY
TRBV27	TRBJ2-7	ASSLSGLGVYEQY
TRBV7-9	TRBJ2-1	ASSLGTSRVNEQF
TRBV7-2	TRBJ2-1	ASSLEGLEGEQF
TRBV6-6	TRBJ1-5	ASSYRGRNDQPQH